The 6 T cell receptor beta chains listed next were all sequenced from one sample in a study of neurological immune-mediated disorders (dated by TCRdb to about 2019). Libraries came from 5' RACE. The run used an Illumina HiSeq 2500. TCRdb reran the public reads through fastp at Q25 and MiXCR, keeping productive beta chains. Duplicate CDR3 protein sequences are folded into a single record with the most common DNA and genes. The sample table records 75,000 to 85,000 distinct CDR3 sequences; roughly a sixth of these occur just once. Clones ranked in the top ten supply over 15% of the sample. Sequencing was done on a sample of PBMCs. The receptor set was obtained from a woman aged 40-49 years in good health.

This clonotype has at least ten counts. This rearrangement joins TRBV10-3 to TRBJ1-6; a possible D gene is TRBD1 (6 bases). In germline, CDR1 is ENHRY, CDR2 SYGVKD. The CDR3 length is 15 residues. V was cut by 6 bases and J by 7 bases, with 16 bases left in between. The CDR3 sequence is CAISPEEGENSPLHF. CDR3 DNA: TGTGCCATCAGCCCCGAGGAGGGGGAAAATTCACCCCTCCACTTT.

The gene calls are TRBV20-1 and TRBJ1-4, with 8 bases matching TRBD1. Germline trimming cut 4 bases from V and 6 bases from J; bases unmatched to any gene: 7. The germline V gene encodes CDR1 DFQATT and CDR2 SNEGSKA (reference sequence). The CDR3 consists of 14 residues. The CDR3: CSAKLLDRDEKLFF. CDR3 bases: TGCAGTGCTAAATTATTGGACAGGGATGAAAAACTGTTTTTT.

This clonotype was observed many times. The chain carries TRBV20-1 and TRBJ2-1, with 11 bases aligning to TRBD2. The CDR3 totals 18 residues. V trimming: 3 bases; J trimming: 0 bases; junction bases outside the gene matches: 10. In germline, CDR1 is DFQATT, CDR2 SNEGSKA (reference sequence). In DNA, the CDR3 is TGCAGTGCTAGTAAGCCTAGCGGGGGGCCGAGCTCCTACAATGAGCAGTTCTTC. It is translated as CSASKPSGGPSSYNEQFF.

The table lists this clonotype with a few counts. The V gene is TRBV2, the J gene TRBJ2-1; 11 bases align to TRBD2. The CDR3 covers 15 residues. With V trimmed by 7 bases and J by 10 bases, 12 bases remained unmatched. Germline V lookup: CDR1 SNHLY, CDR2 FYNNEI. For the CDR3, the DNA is TGTGCCAGCATGGTGTCTAGCGGGGGGCTTGGGGAGCAGTTCTTC. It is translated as CASMVSSGGLGEQFF.

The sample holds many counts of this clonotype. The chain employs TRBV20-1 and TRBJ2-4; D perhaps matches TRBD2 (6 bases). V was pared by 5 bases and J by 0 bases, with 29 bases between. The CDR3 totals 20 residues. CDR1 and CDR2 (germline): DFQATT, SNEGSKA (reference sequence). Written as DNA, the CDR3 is TGCAGTGCTCGCCGCGCCGCGCCCGGGAGCACGGATCTAGCCAAAAACATTCAGTACTTC. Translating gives CSARRAAPGSTDLAKNIQYF.

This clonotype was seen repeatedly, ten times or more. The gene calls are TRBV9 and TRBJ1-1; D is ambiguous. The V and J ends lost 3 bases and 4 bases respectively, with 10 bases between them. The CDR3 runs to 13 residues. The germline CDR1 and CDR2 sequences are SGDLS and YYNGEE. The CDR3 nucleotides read TGTGCCAGCAGCGCCAGAGAGGCCACTGAAGCTTTCTTT. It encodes CASSAREATEAFF.